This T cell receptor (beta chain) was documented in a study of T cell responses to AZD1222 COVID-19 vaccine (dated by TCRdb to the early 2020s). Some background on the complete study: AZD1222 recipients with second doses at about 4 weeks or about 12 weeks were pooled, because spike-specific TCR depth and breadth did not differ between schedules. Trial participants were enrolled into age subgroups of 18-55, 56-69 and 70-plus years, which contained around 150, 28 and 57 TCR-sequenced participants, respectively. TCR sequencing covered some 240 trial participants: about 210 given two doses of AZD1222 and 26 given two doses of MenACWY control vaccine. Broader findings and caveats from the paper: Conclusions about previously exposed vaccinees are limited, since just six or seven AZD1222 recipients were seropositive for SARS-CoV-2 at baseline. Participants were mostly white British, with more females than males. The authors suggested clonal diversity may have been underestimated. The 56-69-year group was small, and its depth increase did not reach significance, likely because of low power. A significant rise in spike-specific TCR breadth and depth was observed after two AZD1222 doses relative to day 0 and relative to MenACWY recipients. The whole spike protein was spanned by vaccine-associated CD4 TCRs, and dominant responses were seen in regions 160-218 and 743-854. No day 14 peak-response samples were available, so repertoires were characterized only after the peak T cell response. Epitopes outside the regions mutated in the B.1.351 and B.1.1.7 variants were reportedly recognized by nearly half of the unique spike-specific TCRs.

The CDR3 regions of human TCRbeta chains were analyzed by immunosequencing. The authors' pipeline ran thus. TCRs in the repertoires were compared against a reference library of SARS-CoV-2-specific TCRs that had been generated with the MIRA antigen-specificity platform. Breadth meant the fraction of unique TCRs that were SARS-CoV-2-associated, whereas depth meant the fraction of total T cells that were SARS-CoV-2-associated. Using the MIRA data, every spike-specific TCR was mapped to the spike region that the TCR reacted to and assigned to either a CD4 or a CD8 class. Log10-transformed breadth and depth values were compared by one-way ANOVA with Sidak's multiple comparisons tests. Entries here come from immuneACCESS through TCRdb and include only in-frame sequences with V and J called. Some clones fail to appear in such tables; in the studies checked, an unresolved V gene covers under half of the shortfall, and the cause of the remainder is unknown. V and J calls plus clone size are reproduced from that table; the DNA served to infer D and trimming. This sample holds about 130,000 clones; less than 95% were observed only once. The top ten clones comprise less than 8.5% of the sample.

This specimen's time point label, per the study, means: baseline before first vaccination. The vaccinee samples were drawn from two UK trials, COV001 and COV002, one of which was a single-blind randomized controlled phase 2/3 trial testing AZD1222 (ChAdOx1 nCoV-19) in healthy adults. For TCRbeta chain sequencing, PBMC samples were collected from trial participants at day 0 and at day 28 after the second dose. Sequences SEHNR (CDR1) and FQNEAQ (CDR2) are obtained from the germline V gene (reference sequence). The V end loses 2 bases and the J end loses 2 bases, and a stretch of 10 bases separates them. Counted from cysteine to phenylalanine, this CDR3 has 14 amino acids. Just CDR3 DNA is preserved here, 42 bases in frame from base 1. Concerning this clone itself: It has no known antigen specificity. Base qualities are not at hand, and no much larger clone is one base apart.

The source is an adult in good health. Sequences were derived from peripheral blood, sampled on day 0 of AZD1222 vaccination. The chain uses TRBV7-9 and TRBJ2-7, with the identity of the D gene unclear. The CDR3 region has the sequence CASSLPLNPYEQYF. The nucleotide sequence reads TGTGCCAGCAGCTTACCCCTGAACCCCTACGAGCAGTACTTC.